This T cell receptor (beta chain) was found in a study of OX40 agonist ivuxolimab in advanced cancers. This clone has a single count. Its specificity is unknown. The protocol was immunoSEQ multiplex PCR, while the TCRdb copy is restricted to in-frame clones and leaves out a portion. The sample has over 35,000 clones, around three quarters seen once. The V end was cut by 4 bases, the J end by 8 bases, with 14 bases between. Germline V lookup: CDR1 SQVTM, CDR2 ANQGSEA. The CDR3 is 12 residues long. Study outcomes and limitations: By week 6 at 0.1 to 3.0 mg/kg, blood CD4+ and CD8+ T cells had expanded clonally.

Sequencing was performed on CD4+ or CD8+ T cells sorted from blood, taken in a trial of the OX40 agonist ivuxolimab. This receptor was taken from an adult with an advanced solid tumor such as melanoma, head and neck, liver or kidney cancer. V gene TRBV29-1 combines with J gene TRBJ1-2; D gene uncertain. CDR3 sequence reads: CSVGWLGEGYTF. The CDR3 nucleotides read TGCAGCGTTGGGTGGTTGGGAGAGGGCTACACCTTC.